The 15 T cell receptor beta chains in this list originate from one sample, sequenced in a study of cytomegalovirus exposure and HLA in healthy donors. PCR employed 60 Vbeta and 13 Jbeta primers. Some clones are missing from TCRdb's copy, which holds only in-frame ones; the method was immunoSEQ multiplex PCR. The sample includes approximately 120,000 clones, roughly 67% of them seen just once. The material sequenced was PBMCs. All receptors derive from a man aged 40-49 years in good health and CMV-seronegative.

The chain has TRBV19 and TRBJ1-6; TRBD1 matches 9 bases. V lost 3 bases to trimming and J lost 5 bases; unmatched junction nucleotides: 2. Germline values: CDR1 LNHDA, CDR2 SQIVND (reference sequence). The CDR3 runs 15 residues. The DNA for the CDR3 is TGTGCCAGTAGTATCGGACAGGGGAATAATTCACCCCTCCACTTT. Its protein is CASSIGQGNNSPLHF.

This clone has just a few counts. The chain has TRBV15 and TRBJ1-2; D is uncertain. CDR1 is LNHNV, CDR2 YYDKDF, per germline (reference sequence). Trimming took off 5 bases at V and 4 bases at J, with 17 bases between the two ends. CDR3 length: 15 residues. For the CDR3, the DNA is TGTGCCACCAGCGGGCGATCGGAGGGAAGCTATGGCTACACCTTC. It specifies CATSGRSEGSYGYTF.

The chain is built from TRBV7-2 and TRBJ2-2; TRBD1 matches 10 bases. V shed 6 bases and J 6 bases; nucleotides not matched to a gene: 7. CDR1 and CDR2 (germline): SGHTA, FQGNSA. CDR3 size: 15 residues. The CDR3 sequence: CASRLEDRGAGELFF. In nucleotides, the CDR3 is TGTGCCAGCAGGTTGGAGGACAGGGGGGCCGGGGAGCTGTTTTTT.

This sequence joins TRBV4-3 and TRBJ1-2; D gene uncertain. Germline V lookup: CDR1 LGHNA, CDR2 YSLEER. V dropped 1 base and J dropped 2 bases, with 11 bases sitting between them. CDR3 size: 15 residues. The CDR3 reads CASSQAESTNYGYTF. CDR3 bases: TGCGCCAGCAGCCAAGCTGAGAGTACCAACTATGGCTACACCTTC.

This clone was picked up one time. Written as DNA, the CDR3 is TGTGCCAGCGGGCCGGGGGTTGAGTACGAGCAGTACTTC. Its translation: CASGPGVEYEQYF. The chain carries TRBV27 and TRBJ2-7; tentative D call: TRBD2 (6 bases). Germline CDR1 reads MNHEY; CDR2 reads SMNVEV (reference sequence). The CDR3 covers 13 residues. V lost 8 bases to trimming and J lost 4 bases, with 15 bases between them.

V is TRBV7-8 and J is TRBJ1-1; D ambiguous. CDR1 and CDR2 (germline): SGHVS, FQNEAQ. Trimming left V 1 base short and J 1 base short, with 7 bases between. The CDR3 covers 14 residues. The CDR3 protein is CASSLVLENTEAFF. CDR3 DNA sequence: TGTGCCAGCAGCTTAGTTTTAGAGAACACTGAAGCTTTCTTT.

The chain joins TRBV6-1 to TRBJ2-7; possibly TRBD1 for D (6 bases). This CDR3 is 14 amino acids long. The germline V and J ends were trimmed by 1 base and 5 bases, with 12 bases remaining between them. Germline CDR1 and CDR2: MNHNS and SASEGT. This CDR3 is CASSEGGGQDEQYF. CDR3 in DNA: TGTGCCAGCAGTGAAGGTGGGGGCCAGGACGAGCAGTACTTC.

The table lists this clone with a few counts. The CDR3 protein is CASSSGRGPYGYTF. Written as DNA, the CDR3 is TGTGCCAGCAGCTCGGGTAGGGGGCCCTATGGCTACACCTTC. The gene calls are TRBV5-4 and TRBJ1-2; 7 nucleotides agree with TRBD1. This CDR3 comprises 14 residues. The J segment lost 4 bases and the V segment lost 3 bases, leaving 6 bases of the junction unmatched. CDR1 SGHNT and CDR2 YYREEE come from the germline V gene (reference sequence).

This clone showed up just a few times. The J gene is TRBJ1-1, the V gene TRBV30, with D perhaps matching TRBD1 (5 bases). This CDR3 comprises 14 residues. Germline V gives CDR1 GTSNPN, CDR2 SVGIG (reference sequence). The V and J ends lost 7 bases and 7 bases respectively, with 22 bases between them. In DNA, the CDR3 is TGTGCCTCCCGATTCTTTCAGGGAACTGGTGAAGCTTTCTTT. It translates to CASRFFQGTGEAFF.

This clone was found once. This chain joins TRBV5-1 and TRBJ1-4; 8 bases agree with TRBD1. Germline values: CDR1 SGHRS, CDR2 YFSETQ. V gave up 0 bases and J gave up 8 bases; unmatched junction bases: 9. This CDR3 is built from 16 residues. The CDR3 DNA reads TGCGCCAGCAGCTTGGAAGGCAGGGGGCAGGGGGAAAAACTGTTTTTT. This encodes CASSLEGRGQGEKLFF.

The V gene is TRBV11-2, the J gene TRBJ2-1; 10 bases line up with TRBD2. The CDR3 extends over 15 amino acids. With V trimmed by 4 bases and J by 5 bases, 5 bases remained unmatched. Germline-derived CDR1 and CDR2 are SGHAT and FQNNGV. CDR3 residues: CASSSRSGGHNEQFF. The CDR3 nucleotides read TGTGCCAGCAGCTCGCGTAGCGGGGGGCACAATGAGCAGTTCTTC.

The chain couples TRBV15 to TRBJ2-4, with 8 bases identical to TRBD1. Germline assignment: CDR1 LNHNV and CDR2 YYDKDF (reference sequence). J lost 6 bases, V lost 0 bases, and 4 bases had no gene match. The CDR3 runs 15 residues. The CDR3 bases are TGTGCCACCAGCAGAGAATCCGGGACAGGAAACATTCAGTACTTC. It codes for CATSRESGTGNIQYF.

The chain links TRBV18 to TRBJ2-7; maybe TRBD2 (6 bases). The CDR3 runs to 13 residues. V was trimmed by 6 bases and J by 3 bases, leaving 12 bases between them. Per the germline V gene, CDR1 is KGHSH and CDR2 is LQKENI. CDR3 region: CASSPGSGYEQYF. DNA for the CDR3: TGTGCCAGCTCCCCCGGGAGCGGCTACGAGCAGTACTTC.

The chain is built from TRBV6-5 and TRBJ2-3; D unclear. The germline V and J ends were trimmed by 4 bases and 5 bases, with 4 bases remaining between them. The CDR3 loop spans 11 amino acids. The germline V gene has CDR1 MNHEY and CDR2 SVGAGI. The CDR3 DNA reads as TGTGCCAGCAGTTCTAGAGATACGCAGTATTTT. Amino acid sequence: CASSSRDTQYF.

This clone has only one observation. The J gene is TRBJ2-2, the V gene TRBV5-1; D ambiguous. This CDR3 region has 17 residues. V gave up 0 bases and J gave up 5 bases, with 17 bases separating them. CDR1 is SGHRS and CDR2 is YFSETQ in the germline V gene. This CDR3 is CASSLESSYIRTGELFF. In DNA, the CDR3 is TGCGCCAGCAGCTTGGAGTCATCTTACATCCGAACCGGGGAGCTGTTTTTT.